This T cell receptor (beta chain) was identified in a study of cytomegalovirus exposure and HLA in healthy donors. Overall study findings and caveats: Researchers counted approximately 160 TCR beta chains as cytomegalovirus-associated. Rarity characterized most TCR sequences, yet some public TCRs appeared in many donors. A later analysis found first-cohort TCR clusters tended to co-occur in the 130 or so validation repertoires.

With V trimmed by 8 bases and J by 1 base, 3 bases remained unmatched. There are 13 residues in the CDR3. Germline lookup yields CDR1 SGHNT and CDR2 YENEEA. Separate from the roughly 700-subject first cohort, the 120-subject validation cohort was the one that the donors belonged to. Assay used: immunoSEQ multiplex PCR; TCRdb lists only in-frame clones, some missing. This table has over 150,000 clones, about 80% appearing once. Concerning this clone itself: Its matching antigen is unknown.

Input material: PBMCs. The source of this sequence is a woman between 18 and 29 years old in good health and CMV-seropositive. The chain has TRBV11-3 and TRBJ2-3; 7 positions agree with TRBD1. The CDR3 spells CASAGTGTDTQYF. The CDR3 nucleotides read TGTGCCAGCGCCGGGACAGGCACAGATACGCAGTATTTT.